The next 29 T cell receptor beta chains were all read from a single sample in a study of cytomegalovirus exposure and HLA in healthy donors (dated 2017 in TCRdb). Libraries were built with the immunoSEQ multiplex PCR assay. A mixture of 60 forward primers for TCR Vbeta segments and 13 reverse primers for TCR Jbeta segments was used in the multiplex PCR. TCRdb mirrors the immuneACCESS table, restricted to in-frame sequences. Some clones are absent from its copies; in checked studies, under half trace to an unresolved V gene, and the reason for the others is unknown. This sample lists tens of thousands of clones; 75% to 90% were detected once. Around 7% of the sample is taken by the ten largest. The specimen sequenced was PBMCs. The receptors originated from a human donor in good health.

This CDR3 reads CASSSGTSVYQETQYF. CDR3 sequence (DNA): TGCGCCAGCAGCAGCGGGACTAGCGTATACCAAGAGACCCAGTACTTC. The genes are TRBV5-1 and TRBJ2-5; 10 nucleotides agree with TRBD2. The germline V gene has CDR1 SGHRS and CDR2 YFSETQ. The ends lost 4 bases at V and 0 bases at J; junction bases unmatched: 6. The CDR3 covers 16 residues.

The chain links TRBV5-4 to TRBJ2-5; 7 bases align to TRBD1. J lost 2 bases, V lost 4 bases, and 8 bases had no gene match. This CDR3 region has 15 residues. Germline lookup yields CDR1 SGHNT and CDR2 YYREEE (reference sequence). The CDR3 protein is CASSADRVGQETQYF. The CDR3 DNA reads TGTGCCAGCAGCGCCGACAGGGTGGGACAAGAGACCCAGTACTTC. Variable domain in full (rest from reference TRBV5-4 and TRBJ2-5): ETGVTQSPTHLIKTRGQQVTLRCSSQSGHNTVSWYQQALGQGPQFIFQYYREEENGRGNFPPRFSGLQFPNYSSELNVNALELDDSALYLCASSADRVGQETQYFGPGTRLLVL.

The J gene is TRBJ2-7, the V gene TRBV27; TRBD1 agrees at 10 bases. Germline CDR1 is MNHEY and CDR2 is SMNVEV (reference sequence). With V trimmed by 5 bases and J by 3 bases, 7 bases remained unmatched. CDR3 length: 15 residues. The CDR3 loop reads CASSLGTGANYEQYF. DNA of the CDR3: TGTGCCAGCAGTCTAGGGACAGGGGCTAACTACGAGCAGTACTTC.

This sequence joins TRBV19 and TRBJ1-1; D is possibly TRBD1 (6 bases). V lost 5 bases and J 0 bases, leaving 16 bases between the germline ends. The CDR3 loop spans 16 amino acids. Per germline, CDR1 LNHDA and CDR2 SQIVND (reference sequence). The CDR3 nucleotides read TGTGCCAGTAGTCTGGGATCCGGGACAATGAACACTGAAGCTTTCTTT. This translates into CASSLGSGTMNTEAFF.

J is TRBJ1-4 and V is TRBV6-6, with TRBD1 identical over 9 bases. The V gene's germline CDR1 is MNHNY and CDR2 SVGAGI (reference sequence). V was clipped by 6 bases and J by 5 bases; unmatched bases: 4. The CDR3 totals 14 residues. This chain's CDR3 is CASSTDRGNEKLFF. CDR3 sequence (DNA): TGTGCCAGCAGCACGGACAGGGGAAATGAAAAACTGTTTTTT.

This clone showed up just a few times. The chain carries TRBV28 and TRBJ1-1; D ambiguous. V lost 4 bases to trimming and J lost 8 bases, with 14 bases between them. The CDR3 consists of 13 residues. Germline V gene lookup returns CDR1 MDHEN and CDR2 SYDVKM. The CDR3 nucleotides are TGTGCCAGCAGTTATCATGGACTGCCAGAAGCTTTCTTT. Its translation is CASSYHGLPEAFF.

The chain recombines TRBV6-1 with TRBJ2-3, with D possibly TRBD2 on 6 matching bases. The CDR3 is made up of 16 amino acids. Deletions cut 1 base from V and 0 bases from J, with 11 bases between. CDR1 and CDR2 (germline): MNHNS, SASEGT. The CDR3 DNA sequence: TGTGCCAGCAGTGAAGGGCCAGGGACTAGCACAGATACGCAGTATTTT. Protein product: CASSEGPGTSTDTQYF.

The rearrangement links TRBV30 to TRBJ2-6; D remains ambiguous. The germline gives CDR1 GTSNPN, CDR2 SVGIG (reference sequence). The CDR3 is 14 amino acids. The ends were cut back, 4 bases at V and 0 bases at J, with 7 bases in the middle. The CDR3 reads CAWTPFSGANVLTF. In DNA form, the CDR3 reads TGTGCCTGGACCCCCTTCTCTGGGGCCAACGTCCTGACTTTC.

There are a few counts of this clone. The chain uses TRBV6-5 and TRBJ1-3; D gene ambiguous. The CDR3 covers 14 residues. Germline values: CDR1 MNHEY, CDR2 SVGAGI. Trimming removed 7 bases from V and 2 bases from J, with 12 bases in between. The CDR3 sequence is CASKRSLAGNTIYF. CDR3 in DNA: TGTGCCAGCAAACGCTCGCTAGCTGGAAACACCATATATTTT.

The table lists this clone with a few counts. CDR3: CAIRAGGADTQYF. The CDR3 DNA reads TGTGCCATCAGAGCGGGGGGGGCAGATACGCAGTATTTT. This chain uses TRBV10-3 with TRBJ2-3; TRBD2 agrees at 10 bases. Per the germline V gene, CDR1 is ENHRY and CDR2 is SYGVKD. The trim removed 6 bases at V and 4 bases at J, leaving 1 base unmatched. The CDR3 length is 13 residues.

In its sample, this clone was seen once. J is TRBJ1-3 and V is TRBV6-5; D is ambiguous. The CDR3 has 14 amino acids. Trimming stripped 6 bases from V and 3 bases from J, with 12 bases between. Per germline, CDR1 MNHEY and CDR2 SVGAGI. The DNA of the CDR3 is TGTGCCAGCAGCCTCGAGATGAGTGGAAACACCATATATTTT. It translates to CASSLEMSGNTIYF.

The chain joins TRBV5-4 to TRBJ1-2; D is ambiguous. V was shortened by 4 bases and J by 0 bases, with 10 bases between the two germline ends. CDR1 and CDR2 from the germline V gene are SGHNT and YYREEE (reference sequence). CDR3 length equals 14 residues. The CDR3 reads CASSGAETNYGYTF. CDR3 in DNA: TGTGCCAGCAGCGGCGCGGAGACTAACTATGGCTACACCTTC.

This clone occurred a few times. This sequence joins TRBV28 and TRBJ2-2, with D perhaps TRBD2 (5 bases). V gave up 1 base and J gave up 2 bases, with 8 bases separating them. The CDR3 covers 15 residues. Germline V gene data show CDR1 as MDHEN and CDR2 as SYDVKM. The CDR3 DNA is TGTGCCAGCAGTTTATACCGGGATAACACCGGGGAGCTGTTTTTT. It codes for CASSLYRDNTGELFF.

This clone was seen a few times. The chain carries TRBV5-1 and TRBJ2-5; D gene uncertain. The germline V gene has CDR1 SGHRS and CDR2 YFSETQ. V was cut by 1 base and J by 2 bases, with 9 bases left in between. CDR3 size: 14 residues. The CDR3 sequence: CASSLNSRQETQYF. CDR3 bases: TGCGCCAGCAGCTTGAACAGTCGGCAAGAGACCCAGTACTTC.

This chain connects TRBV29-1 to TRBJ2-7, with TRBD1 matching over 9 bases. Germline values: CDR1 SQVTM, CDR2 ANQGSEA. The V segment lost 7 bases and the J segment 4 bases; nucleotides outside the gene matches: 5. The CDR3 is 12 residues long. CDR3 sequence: CSGKGQGYEQYF. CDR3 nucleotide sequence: TGCAGCGGTAAGGGACAGGGTTACGAGCAGTACTTC.

For the CDR3, the DNA is TGTGCCTGGAGTCGTACAGGCGGAAACACCATATATTTT. Residues: CAWSRTGGNTIYF. The rearrangement links TRBV30 to TRBJ1-3, with a possible D match to TRBD1 (5 bases). The V end was cut by 2 bases, the J end by 4 bases, with 9 bases between. The CDR3 has 13 residues. The germline V gene encodes CDR1 GTSNPN and CDR2 SVGIG (reference sequence).

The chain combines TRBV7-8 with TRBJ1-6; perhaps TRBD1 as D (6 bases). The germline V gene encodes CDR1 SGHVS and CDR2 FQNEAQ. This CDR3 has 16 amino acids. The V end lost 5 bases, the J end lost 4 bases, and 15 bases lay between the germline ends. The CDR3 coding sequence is TGTGCCAGCAGCGCTAGGGGGGGGACGTATAATTCACCCCTCCACTTT. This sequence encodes CASSARGGTYNSPLHF. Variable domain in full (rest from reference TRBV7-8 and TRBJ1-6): GAGVSQSPRYKVAKRGQDVALRCDPISGHVSLFWYQQALGQGPEFLTYFQNEAQLDKSGLPSDRFFAERPEGSVSTLKIQRTQQEDSAVYLCASSARGGTYNSPLHFGNGTRLTVT.

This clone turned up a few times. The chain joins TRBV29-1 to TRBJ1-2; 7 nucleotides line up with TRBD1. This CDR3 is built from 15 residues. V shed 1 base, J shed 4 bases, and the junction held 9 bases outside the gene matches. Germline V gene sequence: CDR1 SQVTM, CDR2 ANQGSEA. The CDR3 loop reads CSVEGRGRVSYGYTF. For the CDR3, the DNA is TGCAGCGTTGAAGGGAGGGGGCGGGTTAGCTATGGCTACACCTTC.

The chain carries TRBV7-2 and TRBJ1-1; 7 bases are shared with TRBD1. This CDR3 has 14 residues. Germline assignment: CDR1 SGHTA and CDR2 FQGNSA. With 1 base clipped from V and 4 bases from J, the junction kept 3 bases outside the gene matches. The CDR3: CASSLDRGGTEAFF. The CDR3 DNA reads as TGTGCCAGCAGCTTAGACAGGGGAGGCACTGAAGCTTTCTTT.

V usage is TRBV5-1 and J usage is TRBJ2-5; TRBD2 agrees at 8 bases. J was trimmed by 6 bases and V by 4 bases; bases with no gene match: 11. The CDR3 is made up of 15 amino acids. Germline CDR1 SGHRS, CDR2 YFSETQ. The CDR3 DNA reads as TGCGCCAGCAGCCCCCCGACTAGCGCGGACCAGACCCAGTACTTC. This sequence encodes CASSPPTSADQTQYF.

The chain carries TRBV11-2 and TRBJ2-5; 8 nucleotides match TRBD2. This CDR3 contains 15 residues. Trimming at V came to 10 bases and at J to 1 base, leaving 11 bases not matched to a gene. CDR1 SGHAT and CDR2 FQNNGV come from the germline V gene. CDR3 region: CATRRIAGLQETQYF. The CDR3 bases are TGTGCCACCCGAAGAATAGCGGGACTCCAAGAGACCCAGTACTTC.

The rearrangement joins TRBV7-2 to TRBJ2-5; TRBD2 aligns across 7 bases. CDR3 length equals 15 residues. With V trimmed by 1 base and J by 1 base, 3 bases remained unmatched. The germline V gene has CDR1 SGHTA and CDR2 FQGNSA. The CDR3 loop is CASSLGGGVQETQYF. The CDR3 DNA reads TGTGCCAGCAGCTTAGGTGGGGGGGTCCAAGAGACCCAGTACTTC.

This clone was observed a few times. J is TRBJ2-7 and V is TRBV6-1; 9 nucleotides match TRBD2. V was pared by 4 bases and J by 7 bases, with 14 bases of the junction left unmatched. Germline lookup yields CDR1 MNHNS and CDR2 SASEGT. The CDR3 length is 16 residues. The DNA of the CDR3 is TGTGCCAGCAGTGTTGATAGCGGGGGCCTCCTTGGGGAGCAGTACTTC. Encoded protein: CASSVDSGGLLGEQYF.

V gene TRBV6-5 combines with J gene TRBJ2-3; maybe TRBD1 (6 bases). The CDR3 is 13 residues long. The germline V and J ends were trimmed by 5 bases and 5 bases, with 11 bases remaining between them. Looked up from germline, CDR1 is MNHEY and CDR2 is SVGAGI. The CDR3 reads CASSDTGIDTQYF. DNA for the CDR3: TGTGCCAGCAGTGACACAGGGATAGATACGCAGTATTTT.

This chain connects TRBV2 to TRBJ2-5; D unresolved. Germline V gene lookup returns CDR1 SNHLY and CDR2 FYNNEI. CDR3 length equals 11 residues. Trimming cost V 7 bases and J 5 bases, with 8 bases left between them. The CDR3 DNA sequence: TGTGCCAGCATTAGACTGGAGACCCAGTACTTC. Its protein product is CASIRLETQYF.

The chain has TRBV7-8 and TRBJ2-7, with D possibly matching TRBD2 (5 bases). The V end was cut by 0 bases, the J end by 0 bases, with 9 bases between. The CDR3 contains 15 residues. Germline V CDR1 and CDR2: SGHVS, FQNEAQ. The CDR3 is CASSLAQRLSYEQYF. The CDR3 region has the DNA TGTGCCAGCAGCTTAGCTCAGCGGCTCTCCTACGAGCAGTACTTC. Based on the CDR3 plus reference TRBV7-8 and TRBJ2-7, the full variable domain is GAGVSQSPRYKVAKRGQDVALRCDPISGHVSLFWYQQALGQGPEFLTYFQNEAQLDKSGLPSDRFFAERPEGSVSTLKIQRTQQEDSAVYLCASSLAQRLSYEQYFGPGTRLTVT.

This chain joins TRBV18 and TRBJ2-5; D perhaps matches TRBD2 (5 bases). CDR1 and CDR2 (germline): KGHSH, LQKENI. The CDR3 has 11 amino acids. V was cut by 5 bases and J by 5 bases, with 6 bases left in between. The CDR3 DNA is TGTGCCAGCTCAACGGGGGAGACCCAGTACTTC. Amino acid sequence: CASSTGETQYF.

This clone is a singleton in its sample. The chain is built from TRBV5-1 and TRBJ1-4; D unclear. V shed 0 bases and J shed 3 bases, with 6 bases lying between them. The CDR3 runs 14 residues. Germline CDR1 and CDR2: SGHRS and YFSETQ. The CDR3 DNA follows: TGCGCCAGCAGCTTGGGTGGCCCTAATGAAAAACTGTTTTTT. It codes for CASSLGGPNEKLFF.

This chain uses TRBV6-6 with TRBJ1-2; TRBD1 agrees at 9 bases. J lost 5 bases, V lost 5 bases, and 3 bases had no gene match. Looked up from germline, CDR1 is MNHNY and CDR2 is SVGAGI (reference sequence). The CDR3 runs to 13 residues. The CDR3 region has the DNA TGTGCCAGCAGTGGGGACAGGGCGTATGGCTACACCTTC. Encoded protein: CASSGDRAYGYTF.